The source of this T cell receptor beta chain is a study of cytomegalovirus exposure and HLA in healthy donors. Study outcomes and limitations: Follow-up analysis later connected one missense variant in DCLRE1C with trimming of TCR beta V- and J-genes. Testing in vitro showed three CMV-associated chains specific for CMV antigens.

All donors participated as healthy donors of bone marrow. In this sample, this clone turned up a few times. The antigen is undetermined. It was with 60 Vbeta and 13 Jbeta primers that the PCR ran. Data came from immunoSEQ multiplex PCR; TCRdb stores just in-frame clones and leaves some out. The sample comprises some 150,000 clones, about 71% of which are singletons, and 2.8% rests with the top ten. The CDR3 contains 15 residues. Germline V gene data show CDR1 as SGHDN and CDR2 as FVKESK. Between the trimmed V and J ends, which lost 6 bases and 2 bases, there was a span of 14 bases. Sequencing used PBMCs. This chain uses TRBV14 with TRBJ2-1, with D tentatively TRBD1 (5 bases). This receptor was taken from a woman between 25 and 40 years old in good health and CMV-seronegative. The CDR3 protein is CASRKGEPPYNEQFF. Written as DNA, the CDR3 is TGTGCCAGCAGAAAAGGGGAACCCCCCTACAATGAGCAGTTCTTC.